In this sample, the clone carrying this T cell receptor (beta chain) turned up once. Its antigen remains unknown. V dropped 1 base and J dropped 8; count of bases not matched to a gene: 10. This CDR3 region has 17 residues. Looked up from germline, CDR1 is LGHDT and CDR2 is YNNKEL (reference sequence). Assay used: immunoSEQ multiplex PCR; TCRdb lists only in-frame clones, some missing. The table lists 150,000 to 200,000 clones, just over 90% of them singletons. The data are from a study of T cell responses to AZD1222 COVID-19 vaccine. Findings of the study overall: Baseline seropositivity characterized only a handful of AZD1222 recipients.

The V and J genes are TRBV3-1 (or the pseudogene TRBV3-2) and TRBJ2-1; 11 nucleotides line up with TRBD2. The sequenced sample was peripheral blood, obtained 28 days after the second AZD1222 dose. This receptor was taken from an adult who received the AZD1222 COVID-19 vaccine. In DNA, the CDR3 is TGTGCCAGCAGCCAAGTCCTAGCGGGGGGAGGGGACGATGAGCAGTTCTTC. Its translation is CASSQVLAGGGDDEQFF.